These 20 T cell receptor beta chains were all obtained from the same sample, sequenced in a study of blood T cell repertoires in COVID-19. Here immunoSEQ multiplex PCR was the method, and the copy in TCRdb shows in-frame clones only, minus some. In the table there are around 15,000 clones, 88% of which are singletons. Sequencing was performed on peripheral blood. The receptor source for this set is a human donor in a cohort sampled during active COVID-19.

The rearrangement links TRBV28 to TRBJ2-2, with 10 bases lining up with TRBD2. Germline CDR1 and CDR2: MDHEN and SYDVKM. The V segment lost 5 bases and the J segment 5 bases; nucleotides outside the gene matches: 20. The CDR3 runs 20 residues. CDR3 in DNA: TGTGCCAGCAGTCCGACCAAAAGGCCTAGCGGGAGTTGGGGGACCGGGGAGCTGTTTTTT. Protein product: CASSPTKRPSGSWGTGELFF.

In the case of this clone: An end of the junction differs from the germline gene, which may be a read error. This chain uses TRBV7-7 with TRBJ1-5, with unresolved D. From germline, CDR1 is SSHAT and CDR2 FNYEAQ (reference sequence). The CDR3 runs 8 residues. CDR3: CASSQMDF. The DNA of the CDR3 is TGTGCTAGCAGCCAGATGGATTTT.

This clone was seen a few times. CDR3 protein: CASSLEQGATDTQYF. Written as DNA, the CDR3 is TGCGCCAGCAGCTTGGAGCAGGGGGCCACAGATACGCAGTATTTT. The V and J genes are TRBV5-1 and TRBJ2-3; 8 nucleotides agree with TRBD1. The germline V gene has CDR1 SGHRS and CDR2 YFSETQ. The CDR3 spans 15 residues. V lost 0 bases, J lost 2 bases, and 2 bases stayed unmatched. Filled out from reference TRBV5-1 and TRBJ2-3, the complete variable domain reads KAGVTQTPRYLIKTRGQQVTLSCSPISGHRSVSWYQQTPGQGLQFLFEYFSETQRNKGNFPGRFSGRQFSNSRSEMNVSTLELGDSALYLCASSLEQGATDTQYFGPGTRLTVL.

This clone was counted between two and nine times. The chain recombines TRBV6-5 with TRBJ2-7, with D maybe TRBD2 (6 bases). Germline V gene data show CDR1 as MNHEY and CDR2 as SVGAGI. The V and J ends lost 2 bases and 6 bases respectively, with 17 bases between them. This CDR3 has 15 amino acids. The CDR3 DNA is TGTGCCAGCAGTTACGTCGAAGGTAGCGGCTCCGAGCAGTACTTC. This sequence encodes CASSYVEGSGSEQYF.

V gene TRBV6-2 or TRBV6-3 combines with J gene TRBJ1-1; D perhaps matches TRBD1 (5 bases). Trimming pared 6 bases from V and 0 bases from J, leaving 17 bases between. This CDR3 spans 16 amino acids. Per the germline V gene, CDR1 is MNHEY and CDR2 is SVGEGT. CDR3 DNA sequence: TGTGCCAGCAGCCGCACAGGATTTACCCTGAACACTGAAGCTTTCTTT. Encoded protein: CASSRTGFTLNTEAFF.

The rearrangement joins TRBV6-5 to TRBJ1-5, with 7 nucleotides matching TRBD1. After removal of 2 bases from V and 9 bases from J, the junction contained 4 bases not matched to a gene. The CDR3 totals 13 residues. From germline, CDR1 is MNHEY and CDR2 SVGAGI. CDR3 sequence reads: CASSYATGMPQHF. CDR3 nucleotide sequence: TGTGCCAGCAGTTACGCGACAGGGATGCCCCAGCATTTT.

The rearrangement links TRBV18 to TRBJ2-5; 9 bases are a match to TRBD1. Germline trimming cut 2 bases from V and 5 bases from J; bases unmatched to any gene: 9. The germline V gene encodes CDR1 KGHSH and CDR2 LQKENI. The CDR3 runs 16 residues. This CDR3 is CASSPRTGDPRETQYF. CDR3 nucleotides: TGTGCCAGCTCACCAAGGACAGGGGACCCCCGGGAGACCCAGTACTTC. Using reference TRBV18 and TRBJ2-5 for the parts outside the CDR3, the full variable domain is NAGVMQNPRHLVRRRGQEARLRCSPMKGHSHVYWYRQLPEEGLKFMVYLQKENIIDESGMPKERFSAEFPKEGPSILRIQQVVRGDSAAYFCASSPRTGDPRETQYFGPGTRLLVL.

CDR3 coding DNA: TGTGCCAGCAGTGCCTTGGGACAGGGACCAAGCAATCAGCCCCAGCATTTT. It encodes CASSALGQGPSNQPQHF. This chain uses TRBV6-1 with TRBJ1-5; 9 bases are shared with TRBD1. The CDR3 has 17 amino acids. After removal of 4 bases from V and 1 base from J, the junction contained 8 bases not matched to a gene. Germline CDR1 reads MNHNS; CDR2 reads SASEGT.

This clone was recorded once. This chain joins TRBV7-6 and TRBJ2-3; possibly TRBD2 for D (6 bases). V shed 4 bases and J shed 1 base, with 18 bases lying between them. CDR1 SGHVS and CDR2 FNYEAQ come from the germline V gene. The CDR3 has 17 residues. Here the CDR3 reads CASSYKAGSVGTDTQYF. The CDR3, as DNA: TGTGCCAGCAGCTACAAGGCGGGGAGTGTGGGCACAGATACGCAGTATTTT.

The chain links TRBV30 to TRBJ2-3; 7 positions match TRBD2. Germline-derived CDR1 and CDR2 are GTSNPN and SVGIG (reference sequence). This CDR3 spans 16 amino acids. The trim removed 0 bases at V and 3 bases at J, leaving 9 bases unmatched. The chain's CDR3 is CAWSVAGSGTTDTQYF. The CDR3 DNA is TGTGCCTGGAGTGTAGCGGGAAGTGGCACGACAGATACGCAGTATTTT.

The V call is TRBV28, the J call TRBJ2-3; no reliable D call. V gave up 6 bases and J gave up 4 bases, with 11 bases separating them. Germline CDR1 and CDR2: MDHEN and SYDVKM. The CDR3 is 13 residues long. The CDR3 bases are TGTGCCAGCAGGATTAGACAATCAGATACGCAGTATTTT. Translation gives CASRIRQSDTQYF.

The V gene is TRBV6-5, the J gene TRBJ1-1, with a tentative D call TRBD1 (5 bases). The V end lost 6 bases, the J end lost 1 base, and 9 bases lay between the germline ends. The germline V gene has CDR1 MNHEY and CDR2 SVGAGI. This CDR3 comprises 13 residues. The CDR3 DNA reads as TGTGCCAGCAGGAATACAGGGAACACTGAAGCTTTCTTT. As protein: CASRNTGNTEAFF.

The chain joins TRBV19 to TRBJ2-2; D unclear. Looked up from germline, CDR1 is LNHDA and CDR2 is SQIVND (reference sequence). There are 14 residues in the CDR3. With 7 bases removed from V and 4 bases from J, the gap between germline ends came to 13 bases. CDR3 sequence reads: CASTQNRITGELFF. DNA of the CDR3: TGTGCCAGTACCCAAAACAGAATCACCGGGGAGCTGTTTTTT.

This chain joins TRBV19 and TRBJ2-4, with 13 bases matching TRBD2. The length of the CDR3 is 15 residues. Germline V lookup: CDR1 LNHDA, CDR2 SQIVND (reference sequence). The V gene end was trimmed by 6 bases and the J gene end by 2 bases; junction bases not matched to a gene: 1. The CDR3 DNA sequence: TGTGCCAGTAGGGGACTAGCGGGACCCAAAAACATTCAGTACTTC. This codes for CASRGLAGPKNIQYF.

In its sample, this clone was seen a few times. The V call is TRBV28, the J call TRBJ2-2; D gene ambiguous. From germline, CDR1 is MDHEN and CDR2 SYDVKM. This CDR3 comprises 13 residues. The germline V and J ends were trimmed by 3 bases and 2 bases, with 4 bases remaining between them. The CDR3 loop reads CASSFTNTGELFF. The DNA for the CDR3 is TGTGCCAGCAGTTTTACAAACACCGGGGAGCTGTTTTTT.

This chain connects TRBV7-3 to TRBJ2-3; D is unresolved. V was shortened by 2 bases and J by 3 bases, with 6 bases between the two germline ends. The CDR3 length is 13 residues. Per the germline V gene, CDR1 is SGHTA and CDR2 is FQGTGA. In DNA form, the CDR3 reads TGTGCCAGCAGCTTATCCGTTACAGATACGCAGTATTTT. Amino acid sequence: CASSLSVTDTQYF.

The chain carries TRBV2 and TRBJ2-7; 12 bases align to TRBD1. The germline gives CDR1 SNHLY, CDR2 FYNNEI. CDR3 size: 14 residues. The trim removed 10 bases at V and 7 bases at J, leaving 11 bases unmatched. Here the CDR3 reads CAINSGQGATEQYF. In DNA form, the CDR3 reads TGTGCCATTAACTCGGGACAGGGGGCGACGGAGCAGTACTTC.

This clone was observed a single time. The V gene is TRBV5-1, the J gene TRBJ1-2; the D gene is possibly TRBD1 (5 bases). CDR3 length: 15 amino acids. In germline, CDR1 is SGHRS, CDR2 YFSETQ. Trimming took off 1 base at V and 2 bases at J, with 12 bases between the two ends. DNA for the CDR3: TGCGCCAGCAGCTTGTCCCAGGGCTCCAACTATGGCTACACCTTC. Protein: CASSLSQGSNYGYTF. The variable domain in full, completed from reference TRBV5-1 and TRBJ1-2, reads KAGVTQTPRYLIKTRGQQVTLSCSPISGHRSVSWYQQTPGQGLQFLFEYFSETQRNKGNFPGRFSGRQFSNSRSEMNVSTLELGDSALYLCASSLSQGSNYGYTFGSGTRLTVV.

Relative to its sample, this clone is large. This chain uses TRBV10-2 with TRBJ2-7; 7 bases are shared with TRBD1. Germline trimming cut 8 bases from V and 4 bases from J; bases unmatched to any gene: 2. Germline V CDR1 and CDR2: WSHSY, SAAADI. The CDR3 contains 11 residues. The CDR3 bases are TGCGCCAGCGAGGACAGGTACGAGCAGTACTTC. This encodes CASEDRYEQYF.

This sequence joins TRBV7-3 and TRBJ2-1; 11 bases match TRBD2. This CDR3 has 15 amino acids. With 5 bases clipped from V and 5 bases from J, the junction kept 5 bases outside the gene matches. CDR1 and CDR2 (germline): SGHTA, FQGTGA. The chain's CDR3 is CASSEGTSGHNEQFF. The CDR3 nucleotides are TGTGCCAGCAGCGAAGGGACTAGCGGACACAATGAGCAGTTCTTC.